These 23 T cell receptor beta chains were all obtained from the same sample, sequenced in a study of multiple sclerosis patients with progressive multifocal leukoencephalopathy. Indicated time point: around six months of natalizumab therapy. Produced via immunoSEQ multiplex PCR; TCRdb's table is partial and in-frame only. The data hold 29,000 or so clones, with over 85% observed a single time. The source material was PBMCs, sampled from a patient treated with natalizumab. These receptors were collected from a human donor with multiple sclerosis.

The chain is built from TRBV14 and TRBJ2-7; 7 bases are a match to TRBD2. The J segment lost 0 bases and the V segment lost 4 bases, leaving 6 bases of the junction unmatched. The CDR3 covers 15 residues. Per germline, CDR1 SGHDN and CDR2 FVKESK. For the CDR3, the DNA is TGTGCCAGCAGCCGGGGCGGGGGAGGCTCCTACGAGCAGTACTTC. This encodes CASSRGGGGSYEQYF.

The genes are TRBV5-1 and TRBJ2-7; tentatively, D is TRBD1 or TRBD2 (5 bases each). The CDR3 is 13 residues long. The germline CDR1 and CDR2 sequences are SGHRS and YFSETQ. Trimming pared 0 bases from V and 6 bases from J, leaving 10 bases between. CDR3 nucleotides: TGCGCCAGCAGCTTGGCCTCAGGGAGCGAGCAGTACTTC. Translating gives CASSLASGSEQYF.

V and J are TRBV5-5 and TRBJ2-7; 10 bases fit TRBD1. Trimming at V came to 4 bases and at J to 3 bases, leaving 13 bases not matched to a gene. Looked up from germline, CDR1 is SGHKS and CDR2 is YYEKEE (reference sequence). This CDR3 has 17 amino acids. The CDR3 protein is CASSTPEGQGEYYEQYF. As DNA, the CDR3 is TGTGCCAGCAGCACGCCCGAAGGACAGGGGGAATACTACGAGCAGTACTTC.

The genes are TRBV18 and TRBJ1-6; 7 bases match TRBD1. Germline CDR1 reads KGHSH; CDR2 reads LQKENI. J gave up 5 bases and V 3 bases, and 10 bases lay outside the gene matches. CDR3 length: 17 amino acids. In DNA, the CDR3 is TGTGCCAGCTCACCCTTGACAGGGAGATCGAATAATTCACCCCTCCACTTT. Its translation: CASSPLTGRSNNSPLHF.

The chain combines TRBV10-3 with TRBJ2-1; weak D call: TRBD1 (5 bases). V gave up 3 bases and J gave up 5 bases, with 14 bases separating them. Germline V gene lookup returns CDR1 ENHRY and CDR2 SYGVKD. The CDR3 extends over 15 amino acids. The CDR3 nucleotides are TGTGCCATCAGTGAAAGTAGGGGCACACACAATGAGCAGTTCTTC. Translation gives CAISESRGTHNEQFF.

This clone was detected once. V usage is TRBV11-2 and J usage is TRBJ1-2; D possibly corresponds to TRBD1 (5 bases). V shed 5 bases and J shed 4 bases, with 14 bases lying between them. This CDR3 is 14 amino acids long. CDR1 is SGHAT and CDR2 is FQNNGV in the germline V gene. The CDR3 reads CASSPVGDTYGYTF. The CDR3 nucleotides read TGTGCCAGCAGCCCCGTAGGGGATACCTATGGCTACACCTTC.

This clone showed up just once. The chain joins TRBV7-6 to TRBJ2-1; D gene ambiguous. The CDR3 contains 15 residues. In germline, CDR1 is SGHVS, CDR2 FNYEAQ. Between the trimmed V and J ends, which lost 2 bases and 8 bases, there was a span of 16 bases. The CDR3 is CASSLQIYGSDEQFF. CDR3 nucleotides: TGTGCCAGCAGCTTACAGATATATGGTTCGGATGAGCAGTTCTTC.

The V and J genes are TRBV7-2 and TRBJ2-7, with 12 bases identical to TRBD2. Germline CDR1 and CDR2: SGHTA and FQGNSA. This CDR3 has 15 residues. J gave up 4 bases and V 4 bases, and 5 bases lay outside the gene matches. The CDR3 region is CASSSTSGSGYEQYF. The CDR3 DNA is TGTGCCAGCAGCTCGACTAGCGGGAGTGGATACGAGCAGTACTTC. The variable domain in full, with the rest retrieved from reference TRBV7-2 and TRBJ2-7, is GAGVSQSPSNKVTEKGKDVELRCDPISGHTALYWYRQSLGQGLEFLIYFQGNSAPDKSGLPSDRFSAERTGGSVSTLTIQRTQQEDSAVYLCASSSTSGSGYEQYFGPGTRLTVT.

This rearrangement joins TRBV10-3 to TRBJ1-2; 9 positions agree with TRBD1. The CDR3 length is 14 residues. With 9 bases clipped from V and 8 bases from J, the junction kept 13 bases outside the gene matches. Germline V gene data show CDR1 as ENHRY and CDR2 as SYGVKD. Written as DNA, the CDR3 is TGTGCCATTGCAACCGGGACAGGGCGTATGGGCTACACCTTC. Its translation is CAIATGTGRMGYTF.

The DNA of the CDR3 is TGCGCCAGCAGCTTCTACGGGGCGGGAAACACTGAAGCTTTCTTT. Protein sequence: CASSFYGAGNTEAFF. V and J are TRBV5-1 and TRBJ1-1; D possibly corresponds to TRBD1 (5 bases). Trimming cost V 2 bases and J 2 bases, with 13 bases left between them. Germline V gene sequence: CDR1 SGHRS, CDR2 YFSETQ. This CDR3 spans 15 amino acids.

The V gene is TRBV25-1, the J gene TRBJ2-7, with TRBD1 identical over 9 bases. The CDR3 is made up of 17 amino acids. CDR1 and CDR2 (germline): MGHDK, SYGVNS. V lost 3 bases, J lost 2 bases, and 11 bases stayed unmatched. DNA for the CDR3: TGTGCCAGCAGTGAGGCCCCTACAGGGGGCCTTACCTACGAGCAGTACTTC. Translated: CASSEAPTGGLTYEQYF.

The CDR3: CASSLEIGTGIGGELFF. Written as DNA, the CDR3 is TGCGCCAGCAGCTTGGAAATCGGGACAGGGATCGGCGGGGAGCTGTTTTTT. This chain uses TRBV5-1 with TRBJ2-2; 9 bases map to TRBD1. V shed 0 bases and J 7 bases; nucleotides not matched to a gene: 10. The CDR3 spans 17 residues. CDR1 is SGHRS, CDR2 YFSETQ, per germline.

The DNA of the CDR3 is TGTGCCAGCAGCGCCGTCCCTAATTCGGACAGGCCGAACGACAATGAAGCTTTCTTT. It translates to CASSAVPNSDRPNDNEAFF. The chain carries TRBV9 and TRBJ1-1; TRBD1 matches 7 bases. Germline V gives CDR1 SGDLS, CDR2 YYNGEE. The CDR3 has 19 amino acids. J was trimmed by 7 bases and V by 3 bases; bases with no gene match: 24.

A single count supports this clone. This chain links TRBV20-1 with TRBJ1-5, with unresolved D. This CDR3 has 11 amino acids. Trimming stripped 3 bases from V and 12 bases from J, with 12 bases between. In germline, CDR1 is DFQATT, CDR2 SNEGSKA (reference sequence). The CDR3 coding sequence is TGCAGTGCTAGGGAGGGAGGTCTCCAGCATTTT. Translated, it gives CSAREGGLQHF.

The chain links TRBV4-1 to TRBJ1-2; TRBD1 might be the D (5 bases). This CDR3 is 16 amino acids long. Trimming shortened V by 4 bases and J by 2 bases, and 17 bases separated the two germline ends. Germline V gives CDR1 MGHRA, CDR2 YSYEKL. CDR3 coding DNA: TGCGCCAGCAGCCGAAGGCGGGACGGTTTAAACTATGGCTACACCTTC. Its protein is CASSRRRDGLNYGYTF.

The chain couples TRBV5-6 to TRBJ1-4, with D tentatively TRBD1 (5 bases). Germline V gene lookup returns CDR1 SGHDT and CDR2 YYEEEE. The V end lost 4 bases, the J end lost 7 bases, and 14 bases lay between the germline ends. The CDR3 is made up of 14 amino acids. The CDR3 DNA reads as TGTGCCAGCAGCATCAGGGTTGGGAGTGAAAAACTGTTTTTT. Residues: CASSIRVGSEKLFF.

The chain joins TRBV7-6 to TRBJ1-3, with D hard to call. Germline lookup yields CDR1 SGHVS and CDR2 FNYEAQ. The V and J ends lost 2 bases and 0 bases respectively, with 8 bases between them. There are 15 residues in the CDR3. The CDR3 here is CASSLLASSGNTIYF. The CDR3 coding sequence is TGTGCCAGCAGCTTACTGGCCAGCTCTGGAAACACCATATATTTT.

The chain links TRBV5-1 to TRBJ2-2; D is ambiguous. Germline loops: CDR1 SGHRS, CDR2 YFSETQ. The length of the CDR3 is 14 residues. Trimming cost V 4 bases and J 4 bases, with 11 bases left between them. CDR3 region: CASSPEGFTGELFF. The CDR3 region has the DNA TGCGCCAGCAGCCCTGAAGGGTTCACCGGGGAGCTGTTTTTT.

This chain connects TRBV11-2 to TRBJ1-3, with TRBD1 matching 7 bases. Germline values: CDR1 SGHAT, CDR2 FQNNGV. This CDR3 is built from 17 residues. J gave up 1 base and V 2 bases, and 8 bases lay outside the gene matches. This CDR3 is CASSLQPQGVSGNTIYF. The CDR3 DNA is TGTGCCAGCAGCTTACAGCCCCAGGGGGTTTCTGGAAACACCATATATTTT.

This rearrangement joins TRBV11-2 to TRBJ2-2; D is uncertain. Trimming stripped 1 base from V and 5 bases from J, with 5 bases between. This CDR3 spans 13 amino acids. CDR1 SGHAT and CDR2 FQNNGV come from the germline V gene. The DNA for the CDR3 is TGTGCCAGCAGCTTAGTCAGGACCGGGGAGCTGTTTTTT. Its translation is CASSLVRTGELFF.

The V gene is TRBV28, the J gene TRBJ2-7; the D gene could be TRBD1 or TRBD2 (6 bases each). V was cut by 5 bases and J by 12 bases, with 20 bases left in between. The CDR3 has 13 residues. Germline assignment: CDR1 MDHEN and CDR2 SYDVKM. The CDR3 nucleotides are TGTGCCAGCAGTCGTGGGGGCAGCTTGGAGGGGTACTTC. Translation: CASSRGGSLEGYF.

V and J are TRBV7-9 and TRBJ2-3; TRBD2 agrees at 11 bases. Trimming removed 1 base from V and 1 base from J; junction bases left unmatched: 7. Germline V gene lookup returns CDR1 SEHNR and CDR2 FQNEAQ (reference sequence). This CDR3 contains 18 residues. The CDR3 DNA sequence: TGTGCCAGCAGCTTAGATTTAGGGGGACTAGCGGGCACAGATACGCAGTATTTT. Protein product: CASSLDLGGLAGTDTQYF.

The chain has TRBV6-5 and TRBJ2-5, with D unclear. This CDR3 spans 12 amino acids. Trimming shortened V by 4 bases and J by 5 bases, and 8 bases separated the two germline ends. The germline V gene has CDR1 MNHEY and CDR2 SVGAGI. CDR3 DNA sequence: TGTGCCAGCAGTTCTCAGAGGGAGACCCAGTACTTC. Translation: CASSSQRETQYF.